These 26 T cell receptor beta chains originate from one sample sequenced in a study of blood T cell repertoires in COVID-19. Sequencing was performed with immunoSEQ multiplex PCR; in TCRdb, only in-frame clones are kept and a portion is missing. Of about 200,000 clones detected, 80% to 90% appear once; the ten largest clones hold roughly 5.3%. Source material: peripheral blood. Receptor source: a woman between 65 and 79 years old with active or convalescent COVID-19.

The chain recombines TRBV2 with TRBJ2-2; a possible D gene is TRBD1 (6 bases). The germline V and J ends were trimmed by 6 bases and 1 base, with 9 bases remaining between them. Germline values: CDR1 SNHLY, CDR2 FYNNEI. This CDR3 spans 14 amino acids. The CDR3 protein is CASRQGLNTGELFF. CDR3 bases: TGTGCCAGCAGACAGGGCTTGAACACCGGGGAGCTGTTTTTT.

The V gene is TRBV11-3, the J gene TRBJ2-1, with 9 bases aligning to TRBD2. The germline CDR1 and CDR2 sequences are SGHNT and YENEEA. The J segment lost 7 bases and the V segment lost 1 base, leaving 8 bases of the junction unmatched. CDR3 size: 16 residues. CDR3: CASSLVLAGGQNEQFF. The CDR3 coding sequence is TGTGCCAGCAGCTTAGTACTTGCGGGAGGGCAAAATGAGCAGTTCTTC. The full variable domain, its missing parts supplied by reference TRBV11-3 and TRBJ2-1, is EAGVVQSPRYKIIEKKQPVAFWCNPISGHNTLYWYLQNLGQGPELLIRYENEEAVDDSQLPKDRFSAERLKGVDSTLKIQPAELGDSAVYLCASSLVLAGGQNEQFFGPGTRLTVL.

V and J are TRBV29-1 and TRBJ2-3, with 13 bases identical to TRBD2. The CDR3 totals 17 residues. V lost 4 bases to trimming and J lost 2 bases; unmatched junction nucleotides: 9. Germline V gene data show CDR1 as SQVTM and CDR2 as ANQGSEA. Here the CDR3 reads CSVVVLAGGPNTDTQYF. CDR3 nucleotide sequence: TGCAGCGTTGTTGTACTAGCGGGAGGGCCCAACACAGATACGCAGTATTTT.

The rearrangement uses TRBV6-5 and TRBJ2-2, with 10 bases aligning to TRBD2. CDR3 length equals 15 residues. Per the germline V gene, CDR1 is MNHEY and CDR2 is SVGAGI. With V trimmed by 6 bases and J by 6 bases, 7 bases remained unmatched. The CDR3 protein is CASSVAGGGSGELFF. The DNA of the CDR3 is TGTGCCAGCAGCGTAGCGGGAGGCGGGTCCGGGGAGCTGTTTTTT.

The chain links TRBV7-2 to TRBJ1-6, with 9 positions matching TRBD1. The CDR3 consists of 14 residues. Unmatched junction bases numbered 5, after V lost 5 bases and J lost 9 bases. Germline lookup yields CDR1 SGHTA and CDR2 FQGNSA. The CDR3, as DNA: TGTGCCAGCAGCCCGGACAGGGGCGGTTCACCCCTCCACTTT. Protein sequence: CASSPDRGGSPLHF. The full variable domain, in which reference TRBV7-2 and TRBJ1-6 provide the parts outside the CDR3, is GAGVSQSPSNKVTEKGKDVELRCDPISGHTALYWYRQSLGQGLEFLIYFQGNSAPDKSGLPSDRFSAERTGGSVSTLTIQRTQQEDSAVYLCASSPDRGGSPLHFGNGTRLTVT.

V is TRBV29-1 and J is TRBJ2-7; D remains unclear. This CDR3 comprises 12 residues. The germline gives CDR1 SQVTM, CDR2 ANQGSEA. Trimming removed 6 bases at V and 3 bases at J, with 12 bases between. The CDR3 sequence: CSVALSGYEQYF. The DNA for the CDR3 is TGCAGCGTCGCCCTTTCGGGCTACGAGCAGTACTTC.

The genes are TRBV7-3 and TRBJ2-2, with D maybe TRBD2 (5 bases). CDR1 is SGHTA and CDR2 is FQGTGA in the germline V gene. V was clipped by 1 base and J by 4 bases, with 7 bases between them. This CDR3 comprises 14 residues. In DNA form, the CDR3 reads TGTGCCAGCAGCTTAAATAGCGTCACCGGGGAGCTGTTTTTT. Amino acids: CASSLNSVTGELFF.

The V gene is TRBV10-3, the J gene TRBJ2-3; D may be TRBD1 (6 bases). With 1 base removed from V and 4 bases from J, the gap between germline ends came to 15 bases. Germline V gene sequence: CDR1 ENHRY, CDR2 SYGVKD. The CDR3 contains 16 residues. CDR3 sequence: CAISEFDLGGSDTQYF. The CDR3 DNA reads TGTGCCATCAGTGAGTTTGACTTAGGGGGATCAGATACGCAGTATTTT.

The chain joins TRBV6-5 to TRBJ1-1, with TRBD1 matching over 8 bases. CDR3 size: 15 residues. The germline CDR1 and CDR2 sequences are MNHEY and SVGAGI. With 5 bases clipped from V and 0 bases from J, the junction kept 5 bases outside the gene matches. The CDR3 DNA sequence: TGTGCCAGCAGTCTACAGGGGGGGTTGAACACTGAAGCTTTCTTT. Its translation: CASSLQGGLNTEAFF.

The chain joins TRBV5-5 to TRBJ2-7; D possibly corresponds to TRBD1 (5 bases). Germline CDR1 SGHKS, CDR2 YYEKEE (reference sequence). V was cut by 1 base and J by 1 base, with 12 bases left in between. The CDR3 contains 15 residues. CDR3 DNA: TGTGCCAGCAGCTTGTGGGTAGGGGATTCCTACGAGCAGTACTTC. Residues: CASSLWVGDSYEQYF.

This clone was seen a handful of times. The chain links TRBV6-1 to TRBJ2-7, with 8 bases identical to TRBD1. V gave up 3 bases and J gave up 0 bases; unmatched junction bases: 7. Germline lookup yields CDR1 MNHNS and CDR2 SASEGT. The CDR3 totals 16 residues. CDR3 region: CASSDRGRPNSYEQYF. As DNA, the CDR3 is TGTGCCAGCAGTGACAGGGGGCGCCCGAACTCCTACGAGCAGTACTTC.

The V call is TRBV19, the J call TRBJ1-2; 9 bases match TRBD1. The CDR3 covers 15 residues. V shed 4 bases and J 4 bases; nucleotides not matched to a gene: 7. Germline V gives CDR1 LNHDA, CDR2 SQIVND (reference sequence). The CDR3 is CASSTPDRGGYGYTF. CDR3 nucleotide sequence: TGTGCCAGTAGTACCCCGGACAGGGGAGGCTATGGCTACACCTTC. Full variable domain (outside the CDR3, taken from reference TRBV19 and TRBJ1-2): DGGITQSPKYLFRKEGQNVTLSCEQNLNHDAMYWYRQDPGQGLRLIYYSQIVNDFQKGDIAEGYSVSREKKESFPLTVTSAQKNPTAFYLCASSTPDRGGYGYTFGSGTRLTVV.

The chain recombines TRBV6-5 with TRBJ2-5; 11 bases line up with TRBD1. Germline values: CDR1 MNHEY, CDR2 SVGAGI. Unmatched junction bases numbered 6, after V lost 5 bases and J lost 7 bases. The CDR3 is made up of 14 amino acids. The CDR3 DNA is TGTGCCAGCAGTCCTAGCGGGACAGGGGGGACCCAGTACTTC. Its protein is CASSPSGTGGTQYF.

The chain employs TRBV5-4 and TRBJ2-7; 11 nucleotides match TRBD2. J was trimmed by 0 bases and V by 4 bases; bases with no gene match: 12. This CDR3 has 18 residues. Looked up from germline, CDR1 is SGHNT and CDR2 is YYREEE (reference sequence). The CDR3 sequence: CASSTGLAGVKSSYEQYF. The CDR3 bases are TGTGCCAGCAGCACCGGACTAGCGGGCGTCAAGAGCTCCTACGAGCAGTACTTC.

This chain uses TRBV5-4 with TRBJ2-5; perhaps TRBD2 as D (7 bases). This CDR3 is 17 amino acids long. The ends were cut back, 1 base at V and 5 bases at J, with 21 bases in the middle. The V gene's germline CDR1 is SGHNT and CDR2 YYREEE (reference sequence). CDR3 DNA: TGTGCCAGCAGCTTGATGGGGGGGCCCGGTTCGCTGGAGACCCAGTACTTC. Residues: CASSLMGGPGSLETQYF.

This chain links TRBV28 with TRBJ2-1; TRBD2 aligns across 11 bases. This CDR3 contains 15 residues. CDR1 MDHEN and CDR2 SYDVKM come from the germline V gene. After removal of 3 bases from V and 7 bases from J, the junction contained 5 bases not matched to a gene. The DNA of the CDR3 is TGTGCCAGCAGTTTCCTTACTAGCGGGAGTAATGAGCAGTTCTTC. This encodes CASSFLTSGSNEQFF.

This clone was detected once. V usage is TRBV18 and J usage is TRBJ1-3, with D maybe TRBD1 (6 bases). From germline, CDR1 is KGHSH and CDR2 LQKENI. The CDR3 consists of 15 residues. The ends were cut back, 3 bases at V and 6 bases at J, with 15 bases in the middle. The CDR3 DNA sequence: TGTGCCAGCTCACCCTATGGACAGAACCCAAACACCATATATTTT. It specifies CASSPYGQNPNTIYF. The full variable domain, completed using reference TRBV18 and TRBJ1-3, is NAGVMQNPRHLVRRRGQEARLRCSPMKGHSHVYWYRQLPEEGLKFMVYLQKENIIDESGMPKERFSAEFPKEGPSILRIQQVVRGDSAAYFCASSPYGQNPNTIYFGEGSWLTVV.

This chain links TRBV6-5 with TRBJ1-5, with D tentatively TRBD1 (5 bases). The CDR3 contains 14 residues. V was cut by 7 bases and J by 0 bases, with 10 bases left in between. The V gene's germline CDR1 is MNHEY and CDR2 SVGAGI. For the CDR3, the DNA is TGTGCCAGCATTAACAGGTTTAGCAATCAGCCCCAGCATTTT. Translated, it gives CASINRFSNQPQHF.

The chain carries TRBV29-1 and TRBJ2-1, with 7 bases matching TRBD2. Looked up from germline, CDR1 is SQVTM and CDR2 is ANQGSEA. This CDR3 region has 16 residues. Trimming took 7 bases from V and 4 from J; bases not matched to a gene: 16. This CDR3 reads CSALPPGLHPYNEQFF. The CDR3 DNA is TGCAGCGCTCTGCCCCCGGGACTACATCCTTACAATGAGCAGTTCTTC.

The chain recombines TRBV18 with TRBJ2-3; TRBD1 might be the D (5 bases). This CDR3 region has 13 residues. In germline, CDR1 is KGHSH, CDR2 LQKENI. The V and J ends lost 6 bases and 3 bases respectively, with 10 bases between them. Here the CDR3 DNA reads TGTGCCAGCTCCCTATCAGGGACAGATACGCAGTATTTT. Translating gives CASSLSGTDTQYF.

This chain links TRBV2 with TRBJ2-7; 9 nucleotides agree with TRBD2. V lost 7 bases to trimming and J lost 6 bases; unmatched junction nucleotides: 13. The germline CDR1 and CDR2 sequences are SNHLY and FYNNEI. The CDR3 spans 15 residues. In DNA form, the CDR3 reads TGTGCCAGCACGGAGGAGCGGACTAGCGCTGGCGAGCAGTACTTC. It codes for CASTEERTSAGEQYF.

The V and J genes are TRBV3-1 (or the pseudogene TRBV3-2) and TRBJ1-1; 10 nucleotides match TRBD1. The CDR3 is 15 amino acids. V lost 1 base to trimming and J lost 1 base; unmatched junction nucleotides: 0. Germline V CDR1 and CDR2: LGHDT, YNNKEL (reference sequence). The chain's CDR3 is CASSQGDRGNTEAFF. The CDR3 nucleotides are TGTGCCAGCAGCCAAGGGGACAGGGGGAACACTGAAGCTTTCTTT.

CDR3 in amino acids: CALTVSGANVLTF. The CDR3 DNA sequence: TGTGCCTTGACAGTCTCTGGGGCCAACGTCCTGACTTTC. The rearrangement links TRBV30 to TRBJ2-6; D may be TRBD1 (5 bases). The germline V gene encodes CDR1 GTSNPN and CDR2 SVGIG (reference sequence). V dropped 7 bases and J dropped 0 bases, with 7 bases sitting between them. This CDR3 spans 13 amino acids.

The V and J genes are TRBV27 and TRBJ2-7, with 7 bases aligning to TRBD1. V dropped 4 bases and J dropped 2; count of bases not matched to a gene: 8. CDR1 and CDR2 (germline): MNHEY, SMNVEV (reference sequence). The CDR3 runs 15 residues. The CDR3 DNA follows: TGTGCCAGCAGTTCCTCAGGGGGTCGACCCTACGAGCAGTACTTC. Amino acid sequence: CASSSSGGRPYEQYF.

The CDR3 nucleotides read TGTGCCTGGAGTTCGGGAATGAACACTGAAGCTTTCTTT. Protein product: CAWSSGMNTEAFF. V gene TRBV30 combines with J gene TRBJ1-1; D remains ambiguous. The CDR3 totals 13 residues. The germline V gene encodes CDR1 GTSNPN and CDR2 SVGIG (reference sequence). The V gene lost 2 bases and the J gene lost 0 bases, with 7 bases spanning the gap.

The genes are TRBV29-1 and TRBJ2-3, with 9 bases that match TRBD2. The CDR3 has 16 residues. The V and J ends lost 5 bases and 2 bases, in that order; junction bases with no gene match: 11. Per the germline V gene, CDR1 is SQVTM and CDR2 is ANQGSEA. CDR3 DNA: TGCAGCGTTACTGACTTGCGGGGGGGTGACACAGATACGCAGTATTTT. The encoded protein is CSVTDLRGGDTDTQYF.